This paragraph covers one TCR beta chain sequence. Its antigen remains unknown. It was after more than nine days of culture that CD4+ T cells were isolated. Participants got two doses of BNT162b2 or mRNA-1273 vaccine. Germline V gene lookup returns CDR1 SGHTA and CDR2 FQGTGA. The CDR3 length is 14 residues. V lost 5 bases, J lost 5 bases, and 6 bases stayed unmatched. The data originate from a study of vaccination effects on CD4 cells after COVID-19. Study-level information: Median timing of post-vaccine samples was 72 days after the second dose. Overall study findings and caveats: In the study, convalescent patients were few, and early post-infection timepoints were absent. Healthy vaccinees' vaccine-induced clones included only 1 of 255 cross-reacting with common cold coronaviruses.

Clones were sequenced by immunoSEQ multiplex PCR, and TCRdb holds only the in-frame ones, with some missing. The sample has approximately 66,000 clones, 70% to 80% seen once. The chain joins TRBV7-3 to TRBJ2-5; 9 bases match TRBD1. The source is a human donor who received a COVID-19 vaccine. The input for sequencing was CD4+ T cells from PBMCs cultured without peptide, taken after COVID-19 vaccination. The CDR3 protein is CASSPDRGHETQYF. CDR3 sequence (DNA): TGTGCCAGCAGCCCGGACAGGGGTCACGAGACCCAGTACTTC.